Listed below are T cell receptor beta chains from one sample, sequenced in a study of blood T cell repertoires in COVID-19. Only in-frame clones appear in the TCRdb table, and some are missing; sequencing was by immunoSEQ multiplex PCR. The sample has fewer than 250,000 clones; roughly 90% are singletons. Specimen: PBMCs or T cells enriched from blood (not recorded which). Every receptor here comes from a woman under 30 who had recovered from COVID-19. CDR3s include the opening cysteine and the closing phenylalanine or tryptophan. A D gene is named only where the DNA matches it firmly. For some rows the clone size is stated as once, few or many, or as a class when expanded; others skip it.

clone size: NA; D gene: TRBD1; J gene: TRBJ2-7; V gene: TRBV28; CDR3 protein: CASRGDRETAEQYF; CDR3 DNA: TGTGCCAGCAGGGGAGACAGGGAAACGGCAGAGCAGTACTTC
clone size: NA; D gene: NA; J gene: TRBJ1-4; V gene: TRBV4-1; CDR3 protein: CASSQDRIRGKLFF; CDR3 DNA: TGCGCCAGCAGCCAAGATCGGATCCGGGGAAAACTGTTTTTT
clone size: NA; D gene: NA; J gene: TRBJ1-2; V gene: TRBV5-5; CDR3 protein: CASSLAAGLANYGYTF; CDR3 DNA: TGTGCCAGCAGCTTAGCCGCGGGGCTAGCTAACTATGGCTACACCTTC
clone size: NA; D gene: TRBD1; J gene: TRBJ2-1; V gene: TRBV4-1; CDR3 protein: CASSQAGTGQGINEQFF; CDR3 DNA: TGCGCCAGCAGCCAAGCTGGGACCGGACAGGGGATCAATGAGCAGTTCTTC
clone size: NA; D gene: TRBD2; J gene: TRBJ2-7; V gene: TRBV5-1; CDR3 protein: CASSLGTSGYEQYF; CDR3 DNA: TGCGCCAGCAGCTTGGGGACTAGCGGATACGAGCAGTACTTC
clone size: NA; D gene: TRBD2; J gene: TRBJ2-1; V gene: TRBV6-5; CDR3 protein: CASSYAGLAGGQSFF; CDR3 DNA: TGTGCCAGCAGTTACGCGGGACTAGCGGGGGGGCAGTCGTTCTTC
clone size: NA; D gene: NA; J gene: TRBJ1-6; V gene: TRBV5-1; CDR3 protein: CASSLEGDKLSPLHF; CDR3 DNA: TGCGCCAGCAGCTTGGAGGGGGACAAGCTTTCACCCCTCCACTTT
clone size: NA; D gene: TRBD1; J gene: TRBJ1-4; V gene: TRBV6-5; CDR3 protein: CASSRYRDRNEKLFF; CDR3 DNA: TGTGCCAGCAGTAGATACCGGGACAGGAATGAAAAACTGTTTTTT
clone size: NA; D gene: TRBD1; J gene: TRBJ1-4; V gene: TRBV4-1; CDR3 protein: CASSQVGGTGGGEKLFF; CDR3 DNA: TGCGCCAGCAGCCAAGTGGGAGGGACAGGGGGCGGTGAAAAACTGTTTTTT
clone size: NA; D gene: NA; J gene: TRBJ1-2; V gene: TRBV28; CDR3 protein: CASLGHYTGNYGYTF; CDR3 DNA: TGTGCCAGCCTGGGGCATTACACGGGCAACTATGGCTACACCTTC
clone size: NA; D gene: NA; J gene: TRBJ2-7; V gene: TRBV29-1; CDR3 protein: CSVAQGNAYEQYF; CDR3 DNA: TGCAGCGTTGCGCAGGGGAATGCCTACGAGCAGTACTTC
clone size: NA; D gene: NA; J gene: TRBJ2-2; V gene: TRBV4-1; CDR3 protein: CASSQEATTRAGELFF; CDR3 DNA: TGCGCCAGCAGCCAAGAGGCGACGACCAGGGCCGGGGAGCTGTTTTTT
clone size: NA; D gene: TRBD1; J gene: TRBJ1-1; V gene: TRBV2; CDR3 protein: CASRDRVVTEAFF; CDR3 DNA: TGTGCCAGCAGAGACAGGGTCGTTACTGAAGCTTTCTTT
clone size: NA; D gene: NA; J gene: TRBJ1-2; V gene: TRBV30; CDR3 protein: CAWSVPGNLGYTF; CDR3 DNA: TGTGCCTGGAGTGTACCAGGGAATCTTGGCTACACCTTC
clone size: NA; D gene: TRBD2; J gene: TRBJ2-1; V gene: TRBV28; CDR3 protein: CASSFTREGPYNEQFF; CDR3 DNA: TGTGCCAGCAGTTTCACGCGGGAGGGCCCCTACAATGAGCAGTTCTTC
clone size: NA; D gene: NA; J gene: TRBJ1-6; V gene: TRBV2; CDR3 protein: CASSDEIIAALHF; CDR3 DNA: TGTGCCAGCAGTGACGAAATCATTGCGGCCCTCCACTTT
clone size: once; D gene: NA; J gene: TRBJ2-7; V gene: TRBV20-1; CDR3 protein: CSAGDRLVYEQYF; CDR3 DNA: TGCAGTGCTGGTGACAGGTTGGTCTACGAGCAGTACTTC
clone size: once; D gene: NA; J gene: TRBJ2-5; V gene: TRBV6-2/TRBV6-3; CDR3 protein: CASSHGGTQYF; CDR3 DNA: TGTGCCAGCAGCCACGGGGGGACCCAGTACTTC
clone size: NA; D gene: NA; J gene: TRBJ1-4; V gene: TRBV2; CDR3 protein: CARQGFNPEKLFF; CDR3 DNA: TGTGCCAGGCAGGGTTTTAATCCGGAAAAACTGTTTTTT
clone size: few; D gene: TRBD1; J gene: TRBJ1-6; V gene: TRBV30; CDR3 protein: CAWTPGQGKYLHF; CDR3 DNA: TGTGCCTGGACGCCGGGACAGGGGAAGTACCTCCACTTT
clone size: NA; D gene: NA; J gene: TRBJ1-5; V gene: TRBV25-1; CDR3 protein: CASTLGSLGNQPQHF; CDR3 DNA: TGTGCCAGCACCCTTGGGAGTCTTGGCAATCAGCCCCAGCATTTT
clone size: NA; D gene: NA; J gene: TRBJ1-1; V gene: TRBV3-1/TRBV3-2; CDR3 protein: CASGVGGGTEAFF; CDR3 DNA: TGTGCCAGCGGTGTGGGGGGGGGCACTGAAGCTTTCTTT
clone size: NA; D gene: TRBD2; J gene: TRBJ2-3; V gene: TRBV7-8; CDR3 protein: CASSLVPAGGTDTQYF; CDR3 DNA: TGTGCCAGCAGCTTAGTCCCAGCGGGGGGCACAGATACGCAGTATTTT
clone size: once; D gene: NA; J gene: TRBJ2-3; V gene: TRBV16; CDR3 protein: CASATGDTQYF; CDR3 DNA: TGTGCCAGCGCTACGGGAGATACGCAGTATTTT
clone size: NA; D gene: TRBD1; J gene: TRBJ1-3; V gene: TRBV12-5; CDR3 protein: CASGLVRGRGNTIYF; CDR3 DNA: TGTGCTAGTGGTTTGGTCAGGGGGCGTGGAAACACCATATATTTT
clone size: once; D gene: NA; J gene: TRBJ1-2; V gene: TRBV18; CDR3 protein: CASSPEPLAAGYTF; CDR3 DNA: TGTGCCAGCTCCCCCGAACCCTTAGCGGCCGGCTACACCTTC
clone size: NA; D gene: NA; J gene: TRBJ1-2; V gene: TRBV19; CDR3 protein: CASSGRGGYTF; CDR3 DNA: TGTGCCAGTAGTGGCAGGGGAGGCTACACCTTC
clone size: few; D gene: NA; J gene: TRBJ2-5; V gene: TRBV30; CDR3 protein: CAWSDLPKETGPQTQYF; CDR3 DNA: TGTGCCTGGAGTGACCTACCCAAGGAAACAGGGCCGCAGACCCAGTACTTC
clone size: NA; D gene: NA; J gene: TRBJ2-1; V gene: TRBV18; CDR3 protein: CASSQRTDYNEQFF; CDR3 DNA: TGTGCCAGCTCACAAAGGACAGATTACAATGAGCAGTTCTTC
clone size: NA; D gene: NA; J gene: TRBJ1-4; V gene: TRBV4-2; CDR3 protein: CASSQRVVNEKLFF; CDR3 DNA: TGTGCCAGCAGCCAGCGAGTAGTCAATGAAAAACTGTTTTTT
clone size: NA; D gene: TRBD1; J gene: TRBJ2-1; V gene: TRBV19; CDR3 protein: CASSPRGQGAISSYNEQFF; CDR3 DNA: TGTGCCAGTAGTCCCCGCGGACAGGGGGCAATAAGCTCCTACAATGAGCAGTTCTTC
clone size: NA; D gene: NA; J gene: TRBJ1-1; V gene: TRBV4-1; CDR3 protein: CASSQPPVVISTEAFF; CDR3 DNA: TGCGCCAGCAGCCAACCCCCGGTGGTAATAAGCACTGAAGCTTTCTTT
clone size: NA; D gene: NA; J gene: TRBJ1-1; V gene: TRBV6-5; CDR3 protein: CASSYSGGGNTEAFF; CDR3 DNA: TGTGCCAGCAGTTACTCCGGGGGAGGGAACACTGAAGCTTTCTTT
clone size: NA; D gene: TRBD1; J gene: TRBJ1-4; V gene: TRBV5-4; CDR3 protein: CASSVTGGGEKLFF; CDR3 DNA: TGTGCCAGCAGCGTTACAGGGGGGGGTGAAAAACTGTTTTTT
clone size: NA; D gene: TRBD2; J gene: TRBJ2-3; V gene: TRBV4-2; CDR3 protein: CASSQEPGLAGGTDTQYF; CDR3 DNA: TGTGCCAGCAGCCAGGAACCGGGACTAGCGGGGGGCACAGATACGCAGTATTTT
clone size: once; D gene: NA; J gene: TRBJ2-3; V gene: TRBV5-1; CDR3 protein: CASSLTQRGTDTQYF; CDR3 DNA: TGCGCCAGCAGCTTGACCCAACGGGGCACAGATACGCAGTATTTT
clone size: NA; D gene: TRBD1; J gene: TRBJ1-2; V gene: TRBV7-6; CDR3 protein: CASSDKGAGYTF; CDR3 DNA: TGTGCCAGCAGCGACAAGGGGGCTGGCTACACCTTC
clone size: few; D gene: TRBD2; J gene: TRBJ2-5; V gene: TRBV7-6; CDR3 protein: CASIRAGEETQYF; CDR3 DNA: TGTGCCAGCATCCGAGCGGGGGAAGAGACCCAGTACTTC
clone size: once; D gene: NA; J gene: TRBJ2-3; V gene: TRBV4-1; CDR3 protein: CASSKDPGISTDTQYF; CDR3 DNA: TGCGCCAGCAGCAAGGATCCGGGAATAAGCACAGATACGCAGTATTTT
clone size: once; D gene: TRBD1; J gene: TRBJ1-1; V gene: TRBV6-5; CDR3 protein: CAAHRGLNTEAFF; CDR3 DNA: TGTGCCGCACACAGGGGTCTGAACACTGAAGCTTTCTTT
clone size: NA; D gene: NA; J gene: TRBJ2-3; V gene: TRBV11-3; CDR3 protein: CASSLDGGGDTQYF; CDR3 DNA: TGTGCCAGCAGCTTAGACGGGGGAGGAGATACGCAGTATTTT
clone size: NA; D gene: TRBD2; J gene: TRBJ2-7; V gene: TRBV7-3; CDR3 protein: CASSLGGENRVQYF; CDR3 DNA: TGTGCCAGCAGCTTGGGAGGGGAAAATCGAGTCCAGTACTTC
clone size: NA; D gene: NA; J gene: TRBJ1-1; V gene: TRBV4-2; CDR3 protein: CASSQGLGTEAFF; CDR3 DNA: TGTGCCAGCAGCCAAGGACTGGGCACTGAAGCTTTCTTT
clone size: NA; D gene: NA; J gene: TRBJ2-7; V gene: TRBV7-9; CDR3 protein: CASSFSGGAHVGSEQYF; CDR3 DNA: TGTGCCAGCAGCTTCTCTGGAGGGGCCCACGTCGGCTCCGAGCAGTACTTC
clone size: NA; D gene: TRBD1; J gene: TRBJ1-1; V gene: TRBV28; CDR3 protein: CASSLWTGGSSRAFF; CDR3 DNA: TGTGCCAGCAGTTTGTGGACAGGGGGCTCTTCGCGAGCTTTCTTT
clone size: NA; D gene: TRBD1; J gene: TRBJ2-6; V gene: TRBV5-1; CDR3 protein: CASSLRSGGESGANVLTF; CDR3 DNA: TGCGCCAGCAGCTTGAGGTCAGGGGGTGAATCTGGGGCCAACGTCCTGACTTTC
clone size: NA; D gene: TRBD1; J gene: TRBJ1-5; V gene: TRBV2; CDR3 protein: CASSWDSYSNQPQHF; CDR3 DNA: TGTGCCAGCAGTTGGGACAGTTATAGCAATCAGCCCCAGCATTTT
clone size: NA; D gene: NA; J gene: TRBJ1-2; V gene: TRBV12-3/TRBV12-4; CDR3 protein: CASSLLVGGGYTF; CDR3 DNA: TGTGCCAGCAGTTTATTAGTCGGGGGTGGCTACACCTTC
clone size: NA; D gene: NA; J gene: TRBJ1-4; V gene: TRBV24-1; CDR3 protein: CATSPAGAPRATNEKLFF; CDR3 DNA: TGTGCCACCAGTCCCGCAGGGGCCCCCCGCGCAACTAATGAAAAACTGTTTTTT